The TCR beta chain under discussion was sequenced for a study of T-cell memory formation after mild COVID-19. MiXCR, applied by TCRdb to the 5' RACE reads, yields one record per CDR3 protein. The data contain approximately 300,000 distinct CDR3 sequences, less than 20% of them seen just once; the ten biggest clones take up 22%. The germline V and J ends were trimmed by 0 bases and 6 bases, with 18 bases remaining between them. Germline CDR1 MGHRA, CDR2 YSYEKL. The CDR3 consists of 16 residues. Material for sequencing was PBMCs or a T cell subset sorted from them (not recorded which). This sequence joins TRBV4-1 and TRBJ2-7; D is possibly TRBD1 or TRBD2 (6 bases each). The source of this sequence is a man aged 18 to 29 who had mild COVID-19 (a few samples of this study predate the infection). Cell type and time point are not known. The CDR3 region is CASSQDERGVGAEQYF. CDR3 DNA sequence: TGCGCCAGCAGCCAAGATGAGAGGGGGGTCGGGGCCGAGCAGTACTTC.